This TCR beta chain was recorded in a study of OX40 agonist ivuxolimab in advanced cancers. In the study overall: Head and neck, renal cell, melanoma or hepatocellular carcinoma were the cancers that dose-escalation patients had. Prior therapy, whether anti-PD-1, anti-PD-L1 or anti-CTLA-4, was allowed, and roughly 40% had some.

Data came from immunoSEQ multiplex PCR; TCRdb stores just in-frame clones and leaves some out. The table records under 100,000 clones, 70% to 90% of them present only once. Germline V gene lookup returns CDR1 SNHLY and CDR2 FYNNEI. CDR3 length: 15 amino acids. Trimming removed 2 bases at V and 2 bases at J, with 9 bases between. Blood specimens came from baseline, cycle 4 day 1, and cycle 7 day 1. The source material was CD4+ or CD8+ T cells sorted from blood, sampled in a trial of the OX40 agonist ivuxolimab. The gene calls are TRBV2 and TRBJ2-2, with D unclear. This TCR was recovered from an adult with an advanced solid tumor such as melanoma, head and neck, liver or kidney cancer. CDR3 sequence (DNA): TGTGCCAGCAGTGAAATGGTAACTAACACCGGGGAGCTGTTTTTT. This encodes CASSEMVTNTGELFF.